This T cell receptor (beta chain) is drawn from a study of OX40 agonist ivuxolimab in advanced cancers. Overall study: Patients were treated with intravenous ivuxolimab, dosed at 0.01 to 10 mg/kg and infused every 2 weeks.

Study findings and constraints: Partial responders at 0.1-3.0 mg/kg showed near-lowest clonal expansion.

Libraries were prepared by immunoSEQ multiplex PCR; TCRdb keeps only in-frame clonotypes and omits some of them. This sample yields tens of thousands of clones, of which more than 70% are seen a single time; more than 0.45% belongs to the top ten. The sampling schedule covered blood at baseline, cycle 4 day 1, and cycle 7 day 1. CDR1 is SGHTA and CDR2 is FQGNSA in the germline V gene. V lost 2 bases and J lost 2; bases outside the gene matches: 3. This CDR3 spans 16 amino acids. On this clone: The antigen remains undetermined.

The chain recombines TRBV7-2 with TRBJ2-3, with 11 bases lining up with TRBD1. This clonotype originated in an adult with an advanced solid tumor such as melanoma, head and neck, liver or kidney cancer. The sequencing here drew on CD4+ or CD8+ T cells sorted from blood, taken in a trial of the OX40 agonist ivuxolimab. The CDR3 is CASSLIGQGATDTQYF. In nucleotides, the CDR3 is TGTGCCAGCAGCTTAATCGGACAGGGGGCCACAGATACGCAGTATTTT.